The sequence of this T cell receptor beta chain was determined in a study of blood T cell repertoires in COVID-19 (dated by TCRdb to the early 2020s). Regarding the research as a whole: Collaborator samples came from the United States, Italy and Spain and covered acute and convalescent phases of COVID-19. The material from the prospective study consisted of cDNA or gDNA derived from T cells, B-cell-depleted T cells, or PBMCs. Deeply sampled blood TCRbeta repertoires from subjects exposed to, actively infected with, or recovered from COVID-19 were included in the dataset. The repertoires were released in a freely available public database meant as a resource for research on the immune response to SARS-CoV-2. Samples came from the ongoing ImmuneRACE study (first 160 participants) plus 1,254 subjects from 6 global collaborators. Nearly every sample came with metadata listing a de-identified subject ID, COVID-19 status, age in years and sex. Where HLA class I and class II types were available, the types were taken from metadata supplied by the sample provider, not from assay-based typing. Findings and caveats that apply to the study as a whole: Clinical and demographic metadata were provided uncurated, with the amount varying by source and participant.

As concerns this clone: Its antigen remains undetermined. Per-nucleotide qualities are absent, and no much larger clonotype sits a single base away.

V and J are trimmed by 4 bases and 6 bases, and the gene matches miss 3 bases of the junction. The CDR3 sequence holds 13 residues, the cysteine and phenylalanine included. Left in the record is the CDR3 DNA by itself, 39 bases read in frame from the first base. In the germline V gene, CDR1 corresponds to MNHEY and CDR2 to SVGAGI. Participants in the prospective study were enrolled through a virtual design, were aged 18 to 89 years, and lived in about 25 United States geographic areas. To assign participants to cohorts, the prospective study relied on clinical history that participants themselves reported in a screening survey and a study questionnaire. Recovered participants in ImmuneRACE Cohort 3 were defined by two consecutive negative NP/OP PCR tests, clearance by a healthcare professional, or resolution of symptoms. In the prospective study, whole blood, serum and a nasopharyngeal or oropharyngeal swab were collected from each participant by mobile phlebotomists. Additional blood draws and questionnaires over an approximately two-month period could optionally be provided by prospective study participants. Prospective study blood samples were shipped either frozen or at room temperature before DNA extraction.

The immunoSEQ Assay, a bias-controlled multiplex PCR, was used to amplify TCRbeta CDR3 regions from genomic DNA. For the original study's pipeline: The number of nucleated cells in each sample was estimated from the amplification of reference gene primers within the assay. To quantify the absolute abundance of each unique TCRbeta CDR3 rearrangement, sequence reads were collapsed and filtered. For each sample, productive Simpson clonality was calculated as the square root of Simpson's diversity index over productive rearrangements. Here the immuneACCESS table is served through TCRdb, limited to in-frame sequences with V and J called. Missing clones are a known gap in these copies; in checked studies unresolved V genes cover under half, and the rest lacks a known reason. Clone size and V and J calls were adopted from that table, with D and trimming inferred from the DNA. This sample lists hundreds of thousands of clones; 85% to 90% were detected once. 0.95% to 1.3% of the sample is held by the ten biggest clonotypes.

The chain is encoded by TRBV6-5 joined to TRBJ1-2; TRBD1 matches 9 bases in the middle. This TCR derives from a man aged 25-40 years who had recovered from COVID-19. Specimen: PBMCs or T cells enriched from blood (not recorded which). The encoded CDR3 is CASSFTGGNGYTF. The bases are TGTGCCAGCAGTTTTACAGGGGGCAATGGCTACACCTTC.